This TCR beta chain is drawn from a study of blood T cell repertoires in COVID-19. Study at large: Sites across the United States, Italy and Spain contributed samples from acute and convalescent COVID-19. T cells, B-cell-depleted T cells, or PBMCs supplied cDNA or gDNA.

Authors' data handling: Amplification of reference gene primers provided the estimated nucleated cell counts. Sequencing was performed with immunoSEQ multiplex PCR; in TCRdb, only in-frame clones are kept and a portion is missing. That table is the source of V, J and clone size, and D and trimming were worked out from the DNA. This sample has more than 200,000 clones, with 86% found just once. Sequenced sample: peripheral blood. The receptor was isolated from a man aged 30 to 45 with active or convalescent COVID-19.

The chain's CDR3 is CATSETTSATGELFF. CDR3 bases: TGTGCCACCAGTGAAACGACTAGCGCCACCGGGGAGCTGTTTTTT. The chain is built from TRBV24-1 and TRBJ2-2, with TRBD2 matching over 8 bases. The CDR3 runs 15 residues. Germline V gives CDR1 KGHDR, CDR2 SFDVKD. Unmatched junction bases numbered 4, after V lost 4 bases and J lost 4 bases.